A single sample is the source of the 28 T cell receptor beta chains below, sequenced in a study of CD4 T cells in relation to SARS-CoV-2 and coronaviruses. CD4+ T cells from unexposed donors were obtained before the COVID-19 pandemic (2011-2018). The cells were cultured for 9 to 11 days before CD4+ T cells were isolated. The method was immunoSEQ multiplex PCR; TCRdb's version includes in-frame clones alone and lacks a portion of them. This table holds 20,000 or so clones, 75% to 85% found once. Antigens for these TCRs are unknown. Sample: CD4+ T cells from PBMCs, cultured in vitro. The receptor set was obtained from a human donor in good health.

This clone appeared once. The CDR3 spells CASSFFKDRGQETQYF. The CDR3 DNA follows: TGTGCCAGCAGCTTTTTTAAGGACAGGGGGCAAGAGACCCAGTACTTC. This chain links TRBV7-2 with TRBJ2-5; 10 positions agree with TRBD1. With V trimmed by 3 bases and J by 2 bases, 6 bases remained unmatched. The CDR3 sequence is 16 residues long. The germline gives CDR1 SGHTA, CDR2 FQGNSA.

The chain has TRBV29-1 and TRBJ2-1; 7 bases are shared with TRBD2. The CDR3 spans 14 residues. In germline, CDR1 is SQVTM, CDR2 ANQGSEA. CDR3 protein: CSYPPEERENEQFF. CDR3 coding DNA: TGCAGTTACCCCCCTGAGGAGCGGGAAAATGAGCAGTTCTTC.

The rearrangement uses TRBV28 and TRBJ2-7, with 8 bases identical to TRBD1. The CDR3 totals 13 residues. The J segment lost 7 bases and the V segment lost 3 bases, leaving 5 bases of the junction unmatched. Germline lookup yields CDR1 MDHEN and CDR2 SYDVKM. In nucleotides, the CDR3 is TGTGCCAGCAGTTTGGGACAGGACGGGGAGCAGTACTTC. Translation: CASSLGQDGEQYF.

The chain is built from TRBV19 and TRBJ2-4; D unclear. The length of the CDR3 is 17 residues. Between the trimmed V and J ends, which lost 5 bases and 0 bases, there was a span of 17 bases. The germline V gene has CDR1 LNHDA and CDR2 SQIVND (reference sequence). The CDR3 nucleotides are TGTGCCAGTAGTGCCGTGACCCTATTGCTAGCCAAAAACATTCAGTACTTC. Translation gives CASSAVTLLLAKNIQYF. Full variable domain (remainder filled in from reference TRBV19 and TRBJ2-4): DGGITQSPKYLFRKEGQNVTLSCEQNLNHDAMYWYRQDPGQGLRLIYYSQIVNDFQKGDIAEGYSVSREKKESFPLTVTSAQKNPTAFYLCASSAVTLLLAKNIQYFGAGTRLSVL.

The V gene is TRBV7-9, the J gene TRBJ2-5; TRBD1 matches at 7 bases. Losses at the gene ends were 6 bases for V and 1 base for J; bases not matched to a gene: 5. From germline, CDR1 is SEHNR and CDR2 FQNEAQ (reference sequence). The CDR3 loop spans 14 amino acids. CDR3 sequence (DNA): TGTGCCAGCAGGCGGACAGGTCCCCAAGAGACCCAGTACTTC. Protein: CASRRTGPQETQYF.

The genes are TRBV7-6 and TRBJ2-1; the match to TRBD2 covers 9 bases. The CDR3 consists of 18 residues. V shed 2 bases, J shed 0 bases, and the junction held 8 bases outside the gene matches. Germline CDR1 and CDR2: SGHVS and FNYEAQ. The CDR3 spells CASSLLGLAASSYNEQFF. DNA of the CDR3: TGTGCCAGCAGCTTACTGGGACTAGCAGCAAGCTCCTACAATGAGCAGTTCTTC.

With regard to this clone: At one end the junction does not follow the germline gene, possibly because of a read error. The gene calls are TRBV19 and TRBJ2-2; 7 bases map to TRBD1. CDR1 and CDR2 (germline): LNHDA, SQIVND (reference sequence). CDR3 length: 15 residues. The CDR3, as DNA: TGTGCCAGTAGTGTAGACAGGGTTGGCACCGGGGAGCTGTTTTTT. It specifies CASSVDRVGTGELFF.

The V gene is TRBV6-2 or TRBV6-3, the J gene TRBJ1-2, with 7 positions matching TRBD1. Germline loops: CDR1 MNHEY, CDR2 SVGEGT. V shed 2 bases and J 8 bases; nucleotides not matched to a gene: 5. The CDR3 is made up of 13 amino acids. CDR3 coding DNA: TGTGCCAGCAGTTACCCGGGACAGAGGGGCTACACCTTC. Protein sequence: CASSYPGQRGYTF.

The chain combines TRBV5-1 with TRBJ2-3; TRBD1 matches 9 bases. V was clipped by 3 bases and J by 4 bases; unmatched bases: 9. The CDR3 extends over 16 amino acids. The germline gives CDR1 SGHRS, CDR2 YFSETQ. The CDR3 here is CASSSRTGGVPDTQYF. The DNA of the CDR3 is TGCGCCAGCAGCTCCAGAACAGGGGGCGTTCCAGATACGCAGTATTTT. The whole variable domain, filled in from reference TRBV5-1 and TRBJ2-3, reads KAGVTQTPRYLIKTRGQQVTLSCSPISGHRSVSWYQQTPGQGLQFLFEYFSETQRNKGNFPGRFSGRQFSNSRSEMNVSTLELGDSALYLCASSSRTGGVPDTQYFGPGTRLTVL.

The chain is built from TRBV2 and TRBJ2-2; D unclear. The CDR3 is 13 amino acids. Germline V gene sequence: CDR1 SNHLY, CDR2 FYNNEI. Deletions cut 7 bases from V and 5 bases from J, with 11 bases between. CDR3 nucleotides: TGTGCCAGCAAAACGGAGATTACCGGGGAGCTGTTTTTT. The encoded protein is CASKTEITGELFF.

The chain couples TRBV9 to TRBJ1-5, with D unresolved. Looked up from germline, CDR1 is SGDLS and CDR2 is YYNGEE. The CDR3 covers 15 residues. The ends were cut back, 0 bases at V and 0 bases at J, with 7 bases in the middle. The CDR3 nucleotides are TGTGCCAGCAGCGTAGGTGAGGGTAGCAATCAGCCCCAGCATTTT. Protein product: CASSVGEGSNQPQHF.

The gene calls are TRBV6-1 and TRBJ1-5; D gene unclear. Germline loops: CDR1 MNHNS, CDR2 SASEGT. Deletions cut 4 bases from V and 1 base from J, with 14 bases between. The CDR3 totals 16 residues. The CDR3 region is CASSALSDLSNQPQHF. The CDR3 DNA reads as TGTGCCAGCAGTGCGTTAAGCGATTTGAGCAATCAGCCCCAGCATTTT.

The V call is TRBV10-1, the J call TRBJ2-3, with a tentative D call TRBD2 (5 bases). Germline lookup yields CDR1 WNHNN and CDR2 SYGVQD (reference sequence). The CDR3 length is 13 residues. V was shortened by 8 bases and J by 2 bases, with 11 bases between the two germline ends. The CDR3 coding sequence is TGCGCCAGCTCGAACGGGGACACAGATACGCAGTATTTT. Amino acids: CASSNGDTDTQYF.

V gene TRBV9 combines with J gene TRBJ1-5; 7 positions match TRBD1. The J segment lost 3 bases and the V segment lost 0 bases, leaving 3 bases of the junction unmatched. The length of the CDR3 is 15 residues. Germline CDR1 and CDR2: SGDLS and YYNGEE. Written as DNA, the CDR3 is TGTGCCAGCAGCGTAGGACAGGGCAACAATCAGCCCCAGCATTTT. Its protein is CASSVGQGNNQPQHF.

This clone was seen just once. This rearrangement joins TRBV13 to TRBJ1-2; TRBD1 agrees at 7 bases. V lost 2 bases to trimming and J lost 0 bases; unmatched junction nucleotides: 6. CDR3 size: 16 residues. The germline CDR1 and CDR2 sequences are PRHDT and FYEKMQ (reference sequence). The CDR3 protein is CASSLRGRGSNYGYTF. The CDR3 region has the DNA TGTGCCAGCAGCTTAAGGGGGCGCGGCTCTAACTATGGCTACACCTTC. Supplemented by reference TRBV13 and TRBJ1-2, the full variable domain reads AAGVIQSPRHLIKEKRETATLKCYPIPRHDTVYWYQQGPGQDPQFLISFYEKMQSDKGSIPDRFSAQQFSDYHSELNMSSLELGDSALYFCASSLRGRGSNYGYTFGSGTRLTVV.

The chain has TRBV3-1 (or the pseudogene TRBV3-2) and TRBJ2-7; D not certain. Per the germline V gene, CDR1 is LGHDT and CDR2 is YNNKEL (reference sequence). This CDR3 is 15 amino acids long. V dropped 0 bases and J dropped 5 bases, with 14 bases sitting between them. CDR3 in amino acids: CASSQEINHQDEQYF. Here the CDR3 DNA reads TGTGCCAGCAGCCAAGAAATAAACCACCAGGACGAGCAGTACTTC.

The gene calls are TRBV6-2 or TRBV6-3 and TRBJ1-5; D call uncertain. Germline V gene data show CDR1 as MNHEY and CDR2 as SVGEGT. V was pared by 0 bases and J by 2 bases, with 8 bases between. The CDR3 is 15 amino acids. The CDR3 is CASSYSFGGNQPQHF. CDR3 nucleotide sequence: TGTGCCAGCAGTTACTCGTTCGGGGGCAATCAGCCCCAGCATTTT.

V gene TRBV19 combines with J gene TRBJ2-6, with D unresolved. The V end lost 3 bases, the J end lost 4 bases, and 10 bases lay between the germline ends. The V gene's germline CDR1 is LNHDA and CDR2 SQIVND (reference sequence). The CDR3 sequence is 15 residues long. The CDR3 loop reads CASSISRTGANVLTF. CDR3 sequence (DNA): TGTGCCAGTAGTATCTCCCGGACCGGGGCCAACGTCCTGACTTTC.

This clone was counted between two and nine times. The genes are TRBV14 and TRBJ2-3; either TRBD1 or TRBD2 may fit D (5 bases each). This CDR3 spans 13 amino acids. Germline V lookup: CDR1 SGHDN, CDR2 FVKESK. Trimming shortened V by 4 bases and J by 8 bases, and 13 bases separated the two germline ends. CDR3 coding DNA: TGTGCCAGCAGCCCGGCAGGTGGGGGTACGCAGTATTTT. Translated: CASSPAGGGTQYF.

CDR3 sequence reads: CASSPFGEGYNEQFF. The CDR3 DNA follows: TGCGCCAGCAGCCCGTTTGGGGAGGGCTACAATGAGCAGTTCTTC. The gene calls are TRBV5-1 and TRBJ2-1; 7 bases align to TRBD2. The CDR3 contains 15 residues. Germline V CDR1 and CDR2: SGHRS, YFSETQ. Trimming cost V 4 bases and J 3 bases; bases outside gene matches: 7. Based on the CDR3 plus reference TRBV5-1 and TRBJ2-1, the full variable domain is KAGVTQTPRYLIKTRGQQVTLSCSPISGHRSVSWYQQTPGQGLQFLFEYFSETQRNKGNFPGRFSGRQFSNSRSEMNVSTLELGDSALYLCASSPFGEGYNEQFFGPGTRLTVL.

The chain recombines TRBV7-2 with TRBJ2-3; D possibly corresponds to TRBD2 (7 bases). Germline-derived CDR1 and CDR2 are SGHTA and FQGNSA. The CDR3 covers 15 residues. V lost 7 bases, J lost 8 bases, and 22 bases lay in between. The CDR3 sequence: CASTRWGGAQGTQYF. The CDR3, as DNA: TGTGCCAGCACCCGGTGGGGGGGGGCTCAGGGTACGCAGTATTTT.

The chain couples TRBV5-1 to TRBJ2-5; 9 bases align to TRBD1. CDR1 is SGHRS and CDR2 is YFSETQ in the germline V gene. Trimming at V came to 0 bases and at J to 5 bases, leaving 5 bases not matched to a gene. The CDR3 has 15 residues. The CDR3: CASSLEGQGWETQYF. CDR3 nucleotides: TGCGCCAGCAGCTTGGAAGGACAGGGGTGGGAGACCCAGTACTTC.

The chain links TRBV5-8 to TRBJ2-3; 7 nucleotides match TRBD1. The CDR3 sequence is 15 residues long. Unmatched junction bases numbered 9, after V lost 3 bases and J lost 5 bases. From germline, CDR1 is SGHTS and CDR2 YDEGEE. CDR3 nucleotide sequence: TGTGCCAGCAGCTACCTCGGACAGGACGGAGATACGCAGTATTTT. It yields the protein CASSYLGQDGDTQYF.

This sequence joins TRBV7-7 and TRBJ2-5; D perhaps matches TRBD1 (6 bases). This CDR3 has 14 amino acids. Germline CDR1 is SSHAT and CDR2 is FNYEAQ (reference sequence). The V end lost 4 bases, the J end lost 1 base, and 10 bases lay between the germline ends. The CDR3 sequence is CASSSQGPQETQYF. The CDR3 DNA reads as TGTGCCAGCAGCTCACAGGGCCCCCAAGAGACCCAGTACTTC.

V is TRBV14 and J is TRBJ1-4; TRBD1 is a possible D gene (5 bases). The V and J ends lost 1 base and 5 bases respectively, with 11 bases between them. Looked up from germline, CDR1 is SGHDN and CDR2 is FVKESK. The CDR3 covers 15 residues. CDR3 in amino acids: CASSQAPGPNEKLFF. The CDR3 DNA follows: TGTGCCAGCAGCCAAGCCCCGGGGCCGAATGAAAAACTGTTTTTT. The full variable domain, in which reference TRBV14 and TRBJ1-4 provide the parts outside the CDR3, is EAGVTQFPSHSVIEKGQTVTLRCDPISGHDNLYWYRRVMGKEIKFLLHFVKESKQDESGMPNNRFLAERTGGTYSTLKVQPAELEDSGVYFCASSQAPGPNEKLFFGSGTQLSVL.

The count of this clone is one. CDR3 residues: CASSEEGPGLPQHF. In DNA, the CDR3 is TGTGCCAGCAGTGAAGAGGGCCCAGGTCTTCCCCAGCATTTT. The J gene is TRBJ1-5, the V gene TRBV25-1, with D hard to call. The germline gives CDR1 MGHDK, CDR2 SYGVNS. The CDR3 has 14 residues. Deletions cut 2 bases from V and 10 bases from J, with 15 bases between.

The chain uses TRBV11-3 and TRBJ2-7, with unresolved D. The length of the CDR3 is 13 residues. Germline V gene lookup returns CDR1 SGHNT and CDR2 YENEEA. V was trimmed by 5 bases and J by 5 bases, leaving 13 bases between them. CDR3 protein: CASSPGTGHEQYF. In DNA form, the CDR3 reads TGTGCCAGCAGCCCGGGCACGGGTCACGAGCAGTACTTC.

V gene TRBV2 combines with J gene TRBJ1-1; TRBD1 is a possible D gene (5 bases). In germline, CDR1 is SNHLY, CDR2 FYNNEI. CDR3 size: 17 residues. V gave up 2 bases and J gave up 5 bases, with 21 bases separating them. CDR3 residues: CASSEYLFQGEGTEAFF. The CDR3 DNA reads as TGTGCCAGCAGTGAATATCTATTTCAGGGAGAGGGTACTGAAGCTTTCTTT.